What follows are 3 T cell receptor beta chains derived from one specimen sequenced in a study of breast tumors, draining lymph nodes, adjacent tissues. Via MiXCR, TCRdb re-called the multiplex PCR reads, giving one row per CDR3 protein. The table records under 20,000 distinct CDR3 sequences, approximately 42% of them present only once. The specimen sequenced was breast tumor tissue. The receptors originated from a female donor with breast cancer. Some clones in this sample may be carry-over from other donors' samples.

The V gene is TRBV18, the J gene TRBJ2-5; D is ambiguous. V was trimmed by 2 bases and J by 4 bases, leaving 11 bases between them. CDR1 and CDR2 (germline): KGHSH, LQKENI. The CDR3 spans 14 residues. This CDR3 is CASSPGRSRETQYF. CDR3 nucleotides: TGTGCCAGCTCACCAGGCCGCAGTCGAGAGACCCAGTACTTC.

A note on this clonotype: One end of the junction fails to match germline, which may point to a read error. The V gene is TRBV28, the J gene TRBJ2-6; 10 nucleotides match TRBD1. CDR3 size: 18 residues. Germline V lookup: CDR1 MDHEN, CDR2 SYDVKM. CDR3 coding DNA: TGTGCCAACAGTTCCAGACAGGGGGCTTACTCTGGGGCCAGCGTCCTGACTTTC. This codes for CANSSRQGAYSGASVLTF. The entire variable domain, with the rest obtained from reference TRBV28 and TRBJ2-6, is as follows: DVKVTQSSRYLVKRTGEKVFLECVQDMDHENMFWYRQDPGLGLRLIYFSYDVKMKEKGDIPEGYSVSREKKERFSLILESASTNQTSMYLCANSSRQGAYSGASVLTFGAGSRLTVL.

This clonotype is judged medium-sized (0.01 to 0.1%). V usage is TRBV15 and J usage is TRBJ1-6; D gene unclear. Germline-derived CDR1 and CDR2 are LNHNV and YYDKDF (reference sequence). V was clipped by 0 bases and J by 1 base, with 4 bases between them. This CDR3 region has 15 residues. The CDR3: CATSREGSYNSPLHF. The CDR3 DNA reads TGTGCCACCAGCAGAGAGGGATCCTATAATTCACCCCTCCACTTT.